This TCR beta chain was sequenced in a study of blood T cell repertoires in COVID-19. Overall study context: From the United States, Italy and Spain came samples of acute and convalescent COVID-19. PBMCs, B-cell-depleted T cells, or T cells were the source of the cDNA or gDNA that made up the material.

Original handling: Amplifying reference gene primers gave estimates of nucleated cell counts. Assay used: immunoSEQ multiplex PCR; TCRdb lists only in-frame clones, some missing. D and trimming were read from the DNA, whereas the V and J calls and clone size are those reported in that table. Here the sample spans 81,000 or so clones, about 85% being singletons. CDR3 length equals 16 residues. Per germline, CDR1 MNHEY and CDR2 SMNVEV (reference sequence). Between the trimmed V and J ends, which lost 6 bases and 0 bases, there was a span of 16 bases. In this sample, this clone turned up once. Input material: peripheral blood. This chain uses TRBV27 with TRBJ2-3; D is ambiguous. The receptor was derived from a woman aged 70-85 years with active or convalescent COVID-19. DNA for the CDR3: TGTGCCAGCAGCCCCTCGACCTACGGGAGCACAGATACGCAGTATTTT. It yields the protein CASSPSTYGSTDTQYF.